This TCR beta chain was captured in a study of control samples from healthy donors and cancer patients. The protocol was immunoSEQ multiplex PCR, while the TCRdb copy is restricted to in-frame clones and leaves out a portion. The table includes about 100,000 clones, roughly 87% detected once. The CDR3 spans 15 residues. Germline loops: CDR1 SGDLS, CDR2 YYNGEE. Trimming left V 4 bases short and J 4 bases short, with 15 bases between. The V call is TRBV9, the J call TRBJ1-5; D is unclear. The receptor was derived from a woman in her fifties or sixties in good health. Sample: blood. CDR3 in amino acids: CASSPGVVANQPQHF. CDR3 sequence (DNA): TGTGCCAGCAGCCCCGGGGTTGTGGCGAATCAGCCCCAGCATTTT.